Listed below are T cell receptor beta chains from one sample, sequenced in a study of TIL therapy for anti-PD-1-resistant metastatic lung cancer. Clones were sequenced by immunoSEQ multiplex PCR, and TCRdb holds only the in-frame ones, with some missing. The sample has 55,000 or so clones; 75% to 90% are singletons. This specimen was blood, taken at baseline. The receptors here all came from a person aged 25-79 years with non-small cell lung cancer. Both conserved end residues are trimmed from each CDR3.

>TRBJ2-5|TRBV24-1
ATSDRAFHGSETQY
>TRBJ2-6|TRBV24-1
ATLESGANVLT
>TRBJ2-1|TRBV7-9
ASSLSGHNEQF
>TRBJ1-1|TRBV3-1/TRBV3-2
ASSQDSLAF
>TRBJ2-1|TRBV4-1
ASSQIQPRLAGGPRLDNEQF
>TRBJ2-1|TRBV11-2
ASSLGAGYEQF
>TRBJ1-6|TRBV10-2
ASRQGEGSPLH
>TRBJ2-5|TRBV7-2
ASSYSRQETQY
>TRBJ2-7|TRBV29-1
SVLGPGDGEQY
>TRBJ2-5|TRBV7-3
ASSKTGGGETQY
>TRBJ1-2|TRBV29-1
SVEKGGWGYT
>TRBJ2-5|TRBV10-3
AISESTGYQETQY
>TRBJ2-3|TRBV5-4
ASSQISGEGGDTQY
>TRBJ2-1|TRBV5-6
ASSLGWLAGIYNEQF
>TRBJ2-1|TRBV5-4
ASSLPGGLRYNEQF
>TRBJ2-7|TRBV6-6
ASRNHRDSYEQY
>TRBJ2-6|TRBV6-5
ASGPPGTGANVLT
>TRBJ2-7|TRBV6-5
ATSRGSKEQY
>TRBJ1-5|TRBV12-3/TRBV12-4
ASSGIPNQPQH
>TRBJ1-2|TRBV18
ASSPTDADGGYT
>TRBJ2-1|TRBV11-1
ASSLRWSSYNEQF
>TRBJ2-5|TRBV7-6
ASSPLPRTGLPTQY
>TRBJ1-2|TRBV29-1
SVEWRFSGGDPAALQPQNYGYT
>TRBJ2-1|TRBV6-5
ASSYSWGYNEQF
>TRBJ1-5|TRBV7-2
ASSLGGTLNQPQH
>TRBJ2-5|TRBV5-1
ASSLAGQKETQY
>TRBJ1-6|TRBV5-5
ASSSGWNSPLH
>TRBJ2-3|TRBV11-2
ASRGWSTSGILTDTQY
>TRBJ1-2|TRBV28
ASSLWGAEGYT
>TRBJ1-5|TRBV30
AWTANIMGQPQH
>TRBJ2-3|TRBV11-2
ASSHPRGGDTQY
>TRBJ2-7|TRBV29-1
SVESGSFYEQY
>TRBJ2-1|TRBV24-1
ATSPGLVGNNEQF
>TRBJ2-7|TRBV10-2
ASSGSYEQY
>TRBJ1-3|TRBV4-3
ASSQSTGSAGNTIY
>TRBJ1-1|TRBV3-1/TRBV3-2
ASSQEGWVTEAF
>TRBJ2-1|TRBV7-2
ASSSPQRGGYNEQF
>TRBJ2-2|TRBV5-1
ASRPPGLEDTGELF
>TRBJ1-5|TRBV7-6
ASSLGETNQPQH
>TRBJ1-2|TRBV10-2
ASSESGPGQANFYGYT